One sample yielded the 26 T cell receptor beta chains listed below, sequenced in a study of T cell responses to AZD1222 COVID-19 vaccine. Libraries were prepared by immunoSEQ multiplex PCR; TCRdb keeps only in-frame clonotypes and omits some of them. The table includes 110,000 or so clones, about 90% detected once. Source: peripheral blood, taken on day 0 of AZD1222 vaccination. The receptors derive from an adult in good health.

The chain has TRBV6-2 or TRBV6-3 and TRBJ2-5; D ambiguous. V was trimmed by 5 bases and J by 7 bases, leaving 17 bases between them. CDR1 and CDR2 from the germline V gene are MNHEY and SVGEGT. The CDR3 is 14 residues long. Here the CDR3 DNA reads TGTGCCAGCAGTCGAGACACCTTTAGGTGGACCCAGTACTTC. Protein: CASSRDTFRWTQYF.

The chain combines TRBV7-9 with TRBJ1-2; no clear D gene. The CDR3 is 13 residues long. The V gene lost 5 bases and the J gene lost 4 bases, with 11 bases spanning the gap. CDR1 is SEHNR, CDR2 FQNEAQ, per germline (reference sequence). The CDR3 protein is CASSQGAVYGYTF. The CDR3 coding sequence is TGTGCCAGCAGCCAAGGCGCAGTCTATGGCTACACCTTC.

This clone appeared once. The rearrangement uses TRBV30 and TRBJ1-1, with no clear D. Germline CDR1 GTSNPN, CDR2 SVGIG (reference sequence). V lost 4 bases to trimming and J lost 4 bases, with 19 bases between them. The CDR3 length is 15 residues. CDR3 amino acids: CAWTHRAGRTTEAFF. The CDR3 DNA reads TGTGCCTGGACACACCGGGCGGGCCGAACCACTGAAGCTTTCTTT.

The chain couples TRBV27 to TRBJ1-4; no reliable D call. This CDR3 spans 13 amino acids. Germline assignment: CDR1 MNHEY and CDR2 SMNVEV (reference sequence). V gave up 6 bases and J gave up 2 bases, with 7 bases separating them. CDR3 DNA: TGTGCCAGCAGCCCCTGGACTAATGAAAAACTGTTTTTT. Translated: CASSPWTNEKLFF.

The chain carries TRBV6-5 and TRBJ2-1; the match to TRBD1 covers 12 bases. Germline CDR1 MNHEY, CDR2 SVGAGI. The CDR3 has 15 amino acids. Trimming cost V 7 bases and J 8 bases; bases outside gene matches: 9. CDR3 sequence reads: CASKSGTGGSDEQFF. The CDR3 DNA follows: TGTGCCAGCAAGTCCGGGACAGGGGGCAGCGATGAGCAGTTCTTC.

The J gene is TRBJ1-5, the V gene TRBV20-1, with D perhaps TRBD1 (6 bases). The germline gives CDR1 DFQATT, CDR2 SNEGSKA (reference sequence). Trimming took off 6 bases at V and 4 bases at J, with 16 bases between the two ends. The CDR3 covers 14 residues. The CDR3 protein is CSASTGHSNQPQHF. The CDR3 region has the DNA TGCAGTGCGAGTACGGGACACTCAAATCAGCCCCAGCATTTT.

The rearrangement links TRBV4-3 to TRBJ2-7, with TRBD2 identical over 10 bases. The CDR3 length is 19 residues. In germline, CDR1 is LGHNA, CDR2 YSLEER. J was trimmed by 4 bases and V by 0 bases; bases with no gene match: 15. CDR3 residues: CASSQDNLERGGVFYEQYF. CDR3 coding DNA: TGCGCCAGCAGCCAAGATAATCTTGAGCGGGGGGGCGTTTTTTACGAGCAGTACTTC.

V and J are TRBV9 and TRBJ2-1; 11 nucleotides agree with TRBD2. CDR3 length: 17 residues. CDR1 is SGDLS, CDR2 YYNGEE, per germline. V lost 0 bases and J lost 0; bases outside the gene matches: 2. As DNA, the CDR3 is TGTGCCAGCAGCGTAGCTACTAGCGGGAGCTCCTACAATGAGCAGTTCTTC. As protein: CASSVATSGSSYNEQFF.

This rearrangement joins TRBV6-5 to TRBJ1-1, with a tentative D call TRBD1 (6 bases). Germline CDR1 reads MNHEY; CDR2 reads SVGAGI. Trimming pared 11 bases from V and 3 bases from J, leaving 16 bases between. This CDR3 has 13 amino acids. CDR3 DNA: TGTGCCGGCCGGGGGCCCGCGTACACTGAAGCTTTCTTT. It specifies CAGRGPAYTEAFF.

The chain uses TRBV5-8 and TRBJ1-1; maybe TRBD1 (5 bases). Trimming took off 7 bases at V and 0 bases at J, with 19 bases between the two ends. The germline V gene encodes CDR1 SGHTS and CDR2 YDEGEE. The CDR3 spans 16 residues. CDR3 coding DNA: TGTGCCAGCCGCCTCGCCGGGGCTCCTATGAACACTGAAGCTTTCTTT. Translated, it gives CASRLAGAPMNTEAFF.

CDR3: CASSQDLGVGGVTYEQYF. The CDR3 nucleotides are TGCGCCAGCAGCCAAGACTTGGGGGTAGGAGGGGTAACGTACGAGCAGTACTTC. The chain links TRBV4-1 to TRBJ2-7; a possible D gene is TRBD2 (6 bases). V was cut by 0 bases and J by 4 bases, with 22 bases left in between. The germline V gene encodes CDR1 MGHRA and CDR2 YSYEKL. The CDR3 spans 18 residues.

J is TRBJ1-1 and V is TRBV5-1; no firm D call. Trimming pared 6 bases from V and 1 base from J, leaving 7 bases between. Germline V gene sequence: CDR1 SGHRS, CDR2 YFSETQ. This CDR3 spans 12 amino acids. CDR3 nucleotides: TGCGCCAGCAACTCCGGGAACACTGAAGCTTTCTTT. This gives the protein CASNSGNTEAFF.

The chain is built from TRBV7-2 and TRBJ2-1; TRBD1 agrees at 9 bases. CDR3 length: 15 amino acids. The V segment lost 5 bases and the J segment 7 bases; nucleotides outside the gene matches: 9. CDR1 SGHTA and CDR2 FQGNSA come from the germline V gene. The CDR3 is CASSVGTGSRNEQFF. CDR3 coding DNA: TGTGCCAGCAGCGTCGGGACAGGGAGCCGAAATGAGCAGTTCTTC.

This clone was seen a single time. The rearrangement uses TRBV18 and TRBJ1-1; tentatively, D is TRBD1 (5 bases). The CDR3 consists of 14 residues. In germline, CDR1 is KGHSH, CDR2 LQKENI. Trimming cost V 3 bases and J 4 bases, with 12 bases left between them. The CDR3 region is CASSPGPASTEAFF. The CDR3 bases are TGTGCCAGCTCACCGGGACCGGCGAGCACTGAAGCTTTCTTT. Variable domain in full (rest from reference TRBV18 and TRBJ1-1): NAGVMQNPRHLVRRRGQEARLRCSPMKGHSHVYWYRQLPEEGLKFMVYLQKENIIDESGMPKERFSAEFPKEGPSILRIQQVVRGDSAAYFCASSPGPASTEAFFGQGTRLTVV.

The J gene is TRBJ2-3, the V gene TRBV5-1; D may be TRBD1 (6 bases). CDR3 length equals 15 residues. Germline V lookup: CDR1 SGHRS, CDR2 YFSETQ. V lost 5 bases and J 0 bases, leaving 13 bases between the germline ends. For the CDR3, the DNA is TGCGCCAGCAGAGCCACAGGGACGAGCACAGATACGCAGTATTTT. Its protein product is CASRATGTSTDTQYF.

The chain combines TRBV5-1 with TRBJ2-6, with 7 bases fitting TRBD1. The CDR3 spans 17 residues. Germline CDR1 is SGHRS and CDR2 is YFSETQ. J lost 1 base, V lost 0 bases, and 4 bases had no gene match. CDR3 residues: CASSLAGRGSGANVLTF. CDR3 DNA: TGCGCCAGCAGCTTGGCCGGCAGGGGGTCTGGGGCCAACGTCCTGACTTTC.

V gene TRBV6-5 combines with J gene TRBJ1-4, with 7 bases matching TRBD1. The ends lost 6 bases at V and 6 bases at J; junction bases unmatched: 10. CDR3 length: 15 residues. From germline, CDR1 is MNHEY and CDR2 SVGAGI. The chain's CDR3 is CASRTPRTGHEKLFF. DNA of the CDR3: TGTGCCAGCAGAACCCCACGGACAGGCCATGAAAAACTGTTTTTT.

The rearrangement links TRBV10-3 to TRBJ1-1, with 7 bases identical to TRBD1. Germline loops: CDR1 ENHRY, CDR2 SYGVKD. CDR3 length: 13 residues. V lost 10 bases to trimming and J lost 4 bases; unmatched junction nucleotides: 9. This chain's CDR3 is CATNGQATTEAFF. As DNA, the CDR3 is TGTGCCACCAATGGACAGGCTACCACTGAAGCTTTCTTT.

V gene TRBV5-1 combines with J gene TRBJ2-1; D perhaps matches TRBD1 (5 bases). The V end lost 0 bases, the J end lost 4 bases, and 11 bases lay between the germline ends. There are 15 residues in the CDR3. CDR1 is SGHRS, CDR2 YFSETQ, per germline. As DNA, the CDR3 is TGCGCCAGCAGCTTGGAGGTGGGGCTGTACAATGAGCAGTTCTTC. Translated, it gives CASSLEVGLYNEQFF.

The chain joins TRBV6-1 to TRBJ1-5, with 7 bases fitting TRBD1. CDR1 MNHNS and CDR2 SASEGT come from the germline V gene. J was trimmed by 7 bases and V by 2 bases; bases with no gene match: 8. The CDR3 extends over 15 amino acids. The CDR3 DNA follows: TGTGCCAGCAGTGAAAGCAGGCGCAGGGGGCAGCCCCAGCATTTT. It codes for CASSESRRRGQPQHF.

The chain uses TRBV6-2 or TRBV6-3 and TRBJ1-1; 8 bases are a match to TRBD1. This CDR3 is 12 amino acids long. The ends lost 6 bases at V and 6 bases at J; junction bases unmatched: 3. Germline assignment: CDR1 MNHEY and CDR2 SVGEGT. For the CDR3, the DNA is TGTGCCAGCAGCGCGACAGGGGCTGAAGCTTTCTTT. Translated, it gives CASSATGAEAFF.

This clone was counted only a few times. The CDR3 DNA sequence: TGTGCCAGCAGTAAAACAGGGGTTGGAGACTATGGCTACACCTTC. Protein product: CASSKTGVGDYGYTF. V gene TRBV2 combines with J gene TRBJ1-2; 7 bases line up with TRBD1. The ends lost 5 bases at V and 3 bases at J; junction bases unmatched: 9. CDR1 and CDR2 (germline): SNHLY, FYNNEI. The CDR3 consists of 15 residues.

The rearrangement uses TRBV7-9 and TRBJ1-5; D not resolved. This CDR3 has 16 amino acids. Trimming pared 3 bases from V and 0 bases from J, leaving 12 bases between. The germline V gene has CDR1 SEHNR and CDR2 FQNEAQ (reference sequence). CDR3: CASSLGGSYSNQPQHF. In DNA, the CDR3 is TGTGCCAGCAGCTTGGGCGGCAGCTATAGCAATCAGCCCCAGCATTTT. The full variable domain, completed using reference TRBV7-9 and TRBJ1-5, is DTGVSQNPRHKITKRGQNVTFRCDPISEHNRLYWYRQTLGQGPEFLTYFQNEAQLEKSRLLSDRFSAERPKGSFSTLEIQRTEQGDSAMYLCASSLGGSYSNQPQHFGDGTRLSIL.

This chain's CDR3 is CASSPRAGGQETQYF. CDR3 bases: TGTGCCAGCAGTCCACGGGCAGGTGGGCAAGAGACCCAGTACTTC. The chain links TRBV6-5 to TRBJ2-5; D is undetermined. With 5 bases removed from V and 2 bases from J, the gap between germline ends came to 15 bases. The CDR3 loop spans 15 amino acids. Germline V CDR1 and CDR2: MNHEY, SVGAGI.

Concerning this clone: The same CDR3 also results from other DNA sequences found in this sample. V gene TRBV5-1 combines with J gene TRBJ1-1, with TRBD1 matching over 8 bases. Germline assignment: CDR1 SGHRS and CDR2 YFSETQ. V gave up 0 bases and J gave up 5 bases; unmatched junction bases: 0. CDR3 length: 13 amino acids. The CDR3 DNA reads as TGCGCCAGCAGCTTGGACAGGGGGACTGAAGCTTTCTTT. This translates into CASSLDRGTEAFF.

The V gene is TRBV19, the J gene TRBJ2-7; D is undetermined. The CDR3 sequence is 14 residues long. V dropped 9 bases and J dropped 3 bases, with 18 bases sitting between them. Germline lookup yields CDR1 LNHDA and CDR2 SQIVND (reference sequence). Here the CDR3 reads CASRESGSHYEQYF. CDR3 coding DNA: TGTGCCAGCCGCGAGTCAGGATCACACTACGAGCAGTACTTC.